These T cell receptor beta chains were read from a single sample in a study of cytomegalovirus exposure and HLA in healthy donors. Generated by immunoSEQ multiplex PCR, the TCRdb table keeps only in-frame clones and is missing some. The sample shows fewer than 200,000 clones, 85% of them seen only once. The specimen was PBMCs. These receptors were obtained from a man aged 18-30 years in good health and CMV-seropositive. Each CDR3 is given with its conserved first and last residue. D genes are given only for firm matches. Clone size appears in some rows only: once, few, many, or a class for an expanded clone.

>TRBV7-9|NA|NA|TRBJ2-1
CASIGEGDNEQFF
TGTGCCAGCATCGGGGAGGGGGACAATGAGCAGTTCTTC
>TRBV7-9|NA|TRBD1|TRBJ1-5
CASSLGQGLGNQPQHF
TGTGCCAGCAGCTTGGGACAGGGGCTTGGCAATCAGCCCCAGCATTTT
>TRBV14|NA|TRBD1|TRBJ1-2
CASSHLGTANYGYTF
TGTGCCAGCAGCCACCTTGGGACAGCCAACTATGGCTACACCTTC
>TRBV15|NA|NA|TRBJ2-5
CATGRGTLLEETQYF
TGTGCCACCGGGAGGGGGACCCTACTGGAGGAGACCCAGTACTTC
>TRBV6-1|NA|TRBD1|TRBJ1-4
CASSEGQGVEKLFF
TGTGCCAGCAGTGAAGGACAGGGGGTTGAAAAACTGTTTTTT
>TRBV27|few|NA|TRBJ1-6
CASSLHRINSPLHF
TGTGCCAGCAGTTTACACAGAATTAATTCACCCCTCCACTTT
>TRBV19|NA|TRBD1|TRBJ1-1
CASSIGTGVRTEAFF
TGTGCCAGTAGTATAGGGACAGGGGTTCGAACTGAAGCTTTCTTT
>TRBV28|NA|TRBD2|TRBJ2-5
CASSPQAGVGTQYF
TGTGCCAGCAGTCCCCAAGCGGGGGTGGGGACCCAGTACTTC
>TRBV4-1|NA|TRBD2|TRBJ2-2
CASSQLVRQRGTGELFF
TGCGCCAGCAGCCAACTTGTCCGCCAGCGGGGTACCGGGGAGCTGTTTTTT
>TRBV5-6|NA|NA|TRBJ2-7
CASSLVSVDEQYF
TGTGCCAGCAGCTTGGTCTCGGTGGACGAGCAGTACTTC
>TRBV5-4|NA|TRBD1|TRBJ2-7
CASSFGQGVYEQYF
TGTGCCAGCAGCTTCGGACAGGGGGTCTACGAGCAGTACTTC
>TRBV7-2|NA|NA|TRBJ2-2
CASSKLHNPGGELFF
TGTGCCAGCAGCAAATTACACAACCCGGGCGGGGAGCTGTTTTTT
>TRBV7-8|NA|NA|TRBJ2-1
CASSLAGLAIRDEQFF
TGTGCCAGCAGCTTAGCAGGGCTAGCGATTAGGGATGAGCAGTTCTTC
>TRBV5-5|NA|NA|TRBJ2-1
CASSLRAGMGEQFF
TGTGCCAGCAGCTTAAGGGCAGGGATGGGTGAGCAGTTCTTC
>TRBV10-3|NA|NA|TRBJ2-7
CAISGTPIAGEQYF
TGTGCCATCAGTGGGACACCGATTGCCGGCGAGCAGTACTTC